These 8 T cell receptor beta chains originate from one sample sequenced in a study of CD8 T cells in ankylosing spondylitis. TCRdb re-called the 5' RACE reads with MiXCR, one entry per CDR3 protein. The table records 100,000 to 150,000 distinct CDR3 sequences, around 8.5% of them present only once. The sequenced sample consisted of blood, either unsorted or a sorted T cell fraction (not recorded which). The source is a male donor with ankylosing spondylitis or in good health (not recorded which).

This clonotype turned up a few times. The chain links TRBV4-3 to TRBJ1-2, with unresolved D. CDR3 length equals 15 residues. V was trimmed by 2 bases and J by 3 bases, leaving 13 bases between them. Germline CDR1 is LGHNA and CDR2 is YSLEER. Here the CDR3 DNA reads TGCGCCAGCAGCCAAATCGCCGCATCAGACTATGGCTACACCTTC. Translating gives CASSQIAASDYGYTF.

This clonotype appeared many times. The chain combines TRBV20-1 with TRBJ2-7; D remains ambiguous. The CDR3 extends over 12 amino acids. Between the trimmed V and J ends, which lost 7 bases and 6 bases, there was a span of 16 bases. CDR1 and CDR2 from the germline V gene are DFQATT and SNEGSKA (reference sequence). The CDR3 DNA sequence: TGCAGTGTCGACCGTGGTGGTTTCGAGCAGTACTTC. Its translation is CSVDRGGFEQYF.

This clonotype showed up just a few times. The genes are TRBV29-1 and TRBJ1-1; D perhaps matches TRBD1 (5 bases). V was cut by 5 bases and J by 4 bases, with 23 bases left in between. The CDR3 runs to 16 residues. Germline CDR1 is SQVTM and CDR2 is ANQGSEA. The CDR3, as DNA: TGCAGCGTTCTTTTCGGCTCTAGGGGTTTGGGCACTGAAGCTTTCTTT. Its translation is CSVLFGSRGLGTEAFF.

CDR3 nucleotide sequence: TGCAGTGCTAAAGGACAACCTGGGACTAGCGGGTTTAGCTCCTACGAGCAGTACTTC. Translating gives CSAKGQPGTSGFSSYEQYF. The chain joins TRBV20-1 to TRBJ2-7, with 12 bases aligning to TRBD2. In germline, CDR1 is DFQATT, CDR2 SNEGSKA (reference sequence). This CDR3 contains 19 residues. V shed 4 bases and J 0 bases; nucleotides not matched to a gene: 16.

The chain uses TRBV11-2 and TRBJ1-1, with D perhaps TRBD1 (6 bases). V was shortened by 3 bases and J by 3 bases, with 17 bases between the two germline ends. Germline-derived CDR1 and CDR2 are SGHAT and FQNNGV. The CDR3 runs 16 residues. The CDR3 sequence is CASSFGGHLTHTEAFF. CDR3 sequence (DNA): TGTGCCAGCAGCTTTGGGGGACACCTAACTCACACTGAAGCTTTCTTT.

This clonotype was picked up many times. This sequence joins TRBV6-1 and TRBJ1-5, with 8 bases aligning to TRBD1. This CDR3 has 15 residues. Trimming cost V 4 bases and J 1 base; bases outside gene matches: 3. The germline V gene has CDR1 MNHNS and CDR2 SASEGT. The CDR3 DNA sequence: TGTGCCAGCAGTGCCGACAGGGGAAGCAATCAGCCCCAGCATTTT. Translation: CASSADRGSNQPQHF.

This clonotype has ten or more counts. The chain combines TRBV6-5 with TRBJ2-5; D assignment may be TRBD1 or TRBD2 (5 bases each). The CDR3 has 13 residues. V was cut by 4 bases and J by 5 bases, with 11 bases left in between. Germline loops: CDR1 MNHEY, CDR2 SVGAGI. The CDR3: CASSSPGTETQYF. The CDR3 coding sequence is TGTGCCAGCAGTTCGCCCGGGACCGAGACCCAGTACTTC.

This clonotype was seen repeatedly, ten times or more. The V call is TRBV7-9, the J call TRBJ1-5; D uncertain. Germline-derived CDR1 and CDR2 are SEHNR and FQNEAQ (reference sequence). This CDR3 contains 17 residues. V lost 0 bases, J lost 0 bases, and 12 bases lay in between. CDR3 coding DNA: TGTGCCAGCAGCTTAGCGCACGGCCCCTATAGCAATCAGCCCCAGCATTTT. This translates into CASSLAHGPYSNQPQHF.